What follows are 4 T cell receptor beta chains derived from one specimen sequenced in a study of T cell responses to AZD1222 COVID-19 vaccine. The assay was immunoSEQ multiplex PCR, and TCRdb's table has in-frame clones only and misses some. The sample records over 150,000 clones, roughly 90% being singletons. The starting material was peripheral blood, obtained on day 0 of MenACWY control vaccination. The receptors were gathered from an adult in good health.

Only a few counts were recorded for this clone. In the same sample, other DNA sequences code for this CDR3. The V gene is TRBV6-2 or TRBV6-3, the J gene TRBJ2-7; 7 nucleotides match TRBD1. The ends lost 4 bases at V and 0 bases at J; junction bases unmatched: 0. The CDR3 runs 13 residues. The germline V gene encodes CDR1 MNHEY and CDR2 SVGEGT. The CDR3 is CASSWDSSYEQYV. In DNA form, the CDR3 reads TGTGCCAGCAGTTGGGACAGCTCCTACGAGCAGTACGTC.

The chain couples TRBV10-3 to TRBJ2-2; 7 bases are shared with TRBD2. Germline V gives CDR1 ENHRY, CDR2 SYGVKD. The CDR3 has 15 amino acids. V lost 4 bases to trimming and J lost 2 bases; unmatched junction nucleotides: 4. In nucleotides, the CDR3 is TGTGCCATCAGTGTGCTAGCGGCTAACACCGGGGAGCTGTTTTTT. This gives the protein CAISVLAANTGELFF.

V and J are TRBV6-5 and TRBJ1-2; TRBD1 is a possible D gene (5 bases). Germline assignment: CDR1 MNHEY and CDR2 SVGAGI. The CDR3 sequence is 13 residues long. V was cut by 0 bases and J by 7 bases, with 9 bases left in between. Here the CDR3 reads CASSYSGQGGYTF. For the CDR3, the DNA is TGTGCCAGCAGTTACTCGGGGCAGGGTGGCTACACCTTC.

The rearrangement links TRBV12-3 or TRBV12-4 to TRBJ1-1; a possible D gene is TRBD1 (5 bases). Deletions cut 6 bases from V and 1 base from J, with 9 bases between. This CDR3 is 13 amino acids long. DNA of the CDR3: TGTGCCAGCAGCCGGGACGCGAACACTGAAGCTTTCTTT. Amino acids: CASSRDANTEAFF.